A selection of T cell receptor beta chains follows, all from one sample in a study of regulatory T cells in long-lasting Graves disease. TCRdb re-called the multiplex PCR reads through MiXCR, storing one row per CDR3 protein. This table has under 800,000 distinct CDR3 sequences, roughly 15% appearing once. The same sample was also studied in work on T cells in Graves' hyperthyroidism and ophthalmopathy.

Sequencing used peripheral blood mononuclear cells (PBMCs), obtained at new diagnosis, from a patient treated with antithyroid drugs. These receptor sequences come from a woman in her 30s with Graves disease. Both conserved end residues are part of each CDR3. Fields, in order: V gene, D gene, CDR3 protein. A D gene is named only where the DNA matches it firmly.

TRBV5-4 | NA | CASSTYRERNTEAFF
TRBV19 | NA | CASTTITNQPQHF
TRBV19 | NA | CASSRGGSGSNEQFF
TRBV6-1 | NA | CASQSRVWGYTF
TRBV3-1 | NA | CASSETGIPPDTQYF
TRBV28 | TRBD2 | CASKKPVASGRGDTQYF
TRBV28 | TRBD2 | CASSELAGSYEQYF
TRBV5-1 | NA | CASSLTVGKTYNEQFF
TRBV11-2 | NA | CASSLVVGGGTDTQYF
TRBV6-1 | NA | CASSPRGGRGVDGYTF
TRBV28 | TRBD2 | CASSQETRALGLAGGRGTDTQYF
TRBV20-1 | NA | CSASFGGTSYNEQFF
TRBV2 | NA | CASSEQGRIVYEQYF
TRBV6-2/TRBV6-3 | NA | CASRRAYPREQFF
TRBV28 | TRBD1 | CASSSGDRAGNTIYF
TRBV2 | NA | CASSDLLSWAYEQYF
TRBV29-1 | TRBD1 | CSTRQGGSNEQFF
TRBV5-1 | NA | CASSLGRAKNTEAFF
TRBV20-1 | TRBD2 | CGARVGLAGAPTYNEQFF
TRBV5-1 | TRBD2 | CASSLGLDSSGANVLTF
TRBV6-1 | NA | CASSERRVNQPQHF
TRBV28 | TRBD1 | CASRPPGQGSYEQYF
TRBV19 | NA | CASSNPRAQGGSEQYF
TRBV7-2 | NA | CASSFLSRQETQYF
TRBV6-1 | TRBD2 | CASRNRDYLFNEQFF
TRBV29-1 | TRBD1 | CSVFLGNRGDEQYF
TRBV7-2 | TRBD1 | CASSLEGTGSYEQYF
TRBV28 | NA | CASSSLTEYLSTDTQYF
TRBV6-2/TRBV6-3 | TRBD2 | CASTGTSGSSYNGQFF
TRBV18 | NA | CASSPDKAEAFF
TRBV9 | TRBD1 | CASSPQGADEQYF
TRBV5-1 | NA | CASSFPGSGNTIYF
TRBV7-9 | NA | CASSPRRGGQSEETQYF
TRBV24-1 | NA | CATSDPFPVGDNEQFF
TRBV29-1 | TRBD1 | CSVSGRGRLAEAFF
TRBV2 | NA | CASNARRTDTQYF
TRBV27 | NA | CASSTRHGATYEQYF
TRBV7-9 | NA | CASSTGQYTQYF
TRBV27 | TRBD1 | CASSSGTGGGISEQFF
TRBV7-2 | NA | CAGRSGGPETGELFF
TRBV9 | TRBD1 | CASTASPRGPGGMDEQFF
TRBV7-9 | NA | CASSPYGHGTYEQYF
TRBV30 | TRBD2 | CARGSSGRYYNEQFF
TRBV28 | NA | CTSSLGVTEAFF
TRBV30 | NA | CAWSVGQENQPQHF
TRBV6-1 | NA | CASSDARHARETQYF
TRBV11-2 | NA | CASSFELIVGAFF
TRBV7-2 | NA | CASSLASQGSYEQYF
TRBV4-2 | NA | CASSQGRVNTGELFF
TRBV12-3/TRBV12-4 | NA | CASSLGGVNTEAFF
TRBV19 | NA | CASSPRGDYNEQFF
TRBV6-2/TRBV6-3 | NA | CASKTKLGGTEAFF
TRBV5-1 | NA | CASSLGGMSSAQEQFF
TRBV20-1 | NA | CSARRGDSLFYEQYF